The clone carrying this T cell receptor (beta chain) was counted only a few times. Its antigen remains unidentified. These data originate in a study of response to subunit inactivated influenza vaccine. MiXCR, run by TCRdb on the RT-PCR reads, gives a single entry per CDR3 protein. The repertoire includes about 500,000 distinct CDR3 sequences, more than 15% of them detected once, and approximately 3% sits in the top ten. The CDR3 sequence is 21 residues long. The germline V gene has CDR1 SGHRS and CDR2 YFSETQ. V dropped 0 bases and J dropped 0; count of bases not matched to a gene: 16. The study's findings and limits: It was the authors' suggestion that each seasonal influenza vaccination recruits few new T cells.

The chain joins TRBV5-1 to TRBJ2-7; TRBD2 agrees at 12 bases. The specimen was CD4+ T cells sorted from PBMCs, collected roughly 24 months after vaccination. The TCR originated in a man aged 45 to 70 who received an inactivated influenza vaccine. CDR3 coding DNA: TGCGCCAGCAGCTTGGCGCCGTCGAGACTAGCGGGAGTTACCAGCTCCTACGAGCAGTACTTC. Protein: CASSLAPSRLAGVTSSYEQYF.